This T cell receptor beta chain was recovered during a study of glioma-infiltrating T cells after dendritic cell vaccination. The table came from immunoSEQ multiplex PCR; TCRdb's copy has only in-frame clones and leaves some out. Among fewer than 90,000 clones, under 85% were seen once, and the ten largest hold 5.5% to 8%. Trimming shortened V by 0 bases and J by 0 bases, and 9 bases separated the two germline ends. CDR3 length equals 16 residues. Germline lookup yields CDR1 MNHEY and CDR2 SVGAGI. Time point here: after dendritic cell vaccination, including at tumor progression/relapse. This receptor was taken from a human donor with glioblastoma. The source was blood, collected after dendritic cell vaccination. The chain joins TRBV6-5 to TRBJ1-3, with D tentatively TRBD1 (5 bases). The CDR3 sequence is CASSYSSGGSGNTIYF. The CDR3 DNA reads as TGTGCCAGCAGTTACTCGAGCGGGGGCTCTGGAAACACCATATATTTT.